This record covers a single T cell receptor (beta chain). Its antigen is still unknown. The germline CDR1 and CDR2 sequences are SGDLS and YYNGEE. The length of the CDR3 is 15 residues. Trimming took 4 bases from V and 1 from J; bases not matched to a gene: 3. A multiplex PCR was run with 60 Vbeta primers and 13 Jbeta primers. Clones were read by immunoSEQ multiplex PCR, and TCRdb kept only the in-frame ones, dropping some. Of about 150,000 clones listed, about 82% are singletons. The data belong to a study of cytomegalovirus exposure and HLA in healthy donors. The study's findings and limits: In a later analysis, an Asian-associated ancestry cluster reportedly showed fewer N-insertions than the roughly 700-donor mean.

The genes are TRBV9 and TRBJ2-2; 8 bases agree with TRBD2. The source material was PBMCs. The TCR originated in a female donor in good health and CMV-seropositive. CDR3 in amino acids: CASSPSGGNTGELFF. As DNA, the CDR3 is TGTGCCAGCAGCCCCAGCGGGGGGAACACCGGGGAGCTGTTTTTT.